This is a list of T cell receptor beta chains from one sample in a study of shared clonotypes between healthy human individuals. Libraries were prepared by immunoSEQ multiplex PCR; TCRdb keeps only in-frame clonotypes and omits some of them. The sample includes hundreds of thousands of clones, nearly 95% of them seen just once. The material sequenced was naive CD8+ T cells sorted from blood. The receptors originated from a young man in good health. Each CDR3 is given with its conserved first and last residue. The D gene is left open where the match is weak. The size entry is marked missing in some rows and otherwise reads once, few, many or a size class.

V gene	D gene	clone size	J gene	CDR3 protein	CDR3 DNA
TRBV5-1	-	-	TRBJ1-5	CASSHRPGSAQPQHF	TGCGCCAGCAGCCACCGGCCGGGGAGCGCTCAGCCCCAGCATTTT
TRBV28	TRBD1	-	TRBJ2-1	CASSWDSYNEQFF	TGTGCCAGCAGTTGGGACAGCTACAATGAGCAGTTCTTC
TRBV4-1	-	-	TRBJ2-7	CASSQDFRGAYEQYF	TGCGCCAGCAGCCAAGATTTCAGAGGGGCCTACGAGCAGTACTTC
TRBV7-8	TRBD1	-	TRBJ1-1	CASSPSTGGNTEAFF	TGTGCCAGCAGCCCATCGACAGGGGGTAACACTGAAGCTTTCTTT
TRBV5-1	TRBD2	-	TRBJ2-1	CASSYDPAGDEQFF	TGCGCCAGCAGCTACGACCCGGCGGGGGATGAGCAGTTCTTC
TRBV4-1	-	few	TRBJ1-1	CASSQDRGTNTEAFF	TGCGCCAGCAGCCAAGACAGGGGTACGAACACTGAAGCTTTCTTT
TRBV5-4	TRBD2	-	TRBJ2-1	CASSWRTSGTEQFF	TGTGCCAGCAGCTGGAGGACTAGCGGTACTGAGCAGTTCTTC
TRBV28	TRBD2	-	TRBJ2-3	CASSFTPGLHTDTQYF	TGTGCCAGCAGTTTTACTCCGGGACTACACACAGATACGCAGTATTTT
TRBV6-1	-	-	TRBJ1-5	CASSEWSDSNQPQHF	TGTGCCAGCAGTGAATGGTCGGATAGCAATCAGCCCCAGCATTTT
TRBV5-4	TRBD2	-	TRBJ2-1	CASSLAGAGGYNEQFF	TGTGCCAGCAGCTTGGCCGGGGCGGGAGGGTACAATGAGCAGTTCTTC
TRBV6-5	-	-	TRBJ2-7	CASSPVQGSSYEQYF	TGTGCCAGCAGCCCGGTGCAGGGTAGCTCCTACGAGCAGTACTTC
TRBV7-9	TRBD1	-	TRBJ2-2	CASSRPGQGPSGGELFF	TGTGCCAGCAGCCGCCCGGGACAGGGGCCGAGCGGCGGGGAGCTGTTTTTT
TRBV11-2	-	-	TRBJ1-1	CASSSSLVSTEAFF	TGTGCCAGCAGCTCCTCCCTGGTAAGCACTGAAGCTTTCTTT
TRBV4-1	-	-	TRBJ2-7	CASSQEAGHEQYF	TGCGCCAGCAGCCAAGAAGCAGGCCACGAGCAGTACTTC
TRBV28	TRBD2	-	TRBJ2-2	CASSFAGGRYTGELFF	TGTGCCAGCAGTTTTGCGGGAGGCCGCTACACCGGGGAGCTGTTTTTT
TRBV5-6	-	-	TRBJ1-2	CASADMTGLVYGYTF	TGTGCCAGCGCAGACATGACAGGCTTGGTCTATGGCTACACCTTC
TRBV28	TRBD1	-	TRBJ2-7	CASSYRGEYYEQYF	TGTGCCAGCAGTTACAGGGGGGAGTACTACGAGCAGTACTTC
TRBV9	TRBD2	once	TRBJ2-3	CASSAGGTDTQYF	TGTGCCAGCAGCGCCGGGGGGACAGATACGCAGTATTTT
TRBV29-1	-	-	TRBJ1-2	CSVEDRKQGSFGYTF	TGCAGCGTTGAAGATCGGAAACAGGGATCGTTTGGCTACACCTTC
TRBV2	-	-	TRBJ1-4	CARKKGATNEKLFF	TGTGCCAGGAAGAAGGGTGCAACTAATGAAAAACTGTTTTTT
TRBV5-4	TRBD1	-	TRBJ2-5	CASSLAGGLGETQYF	TGTGCCAGCAGCTTGGCAGGGGGCCTGGGTGAGACCCAGTACTTC
TRBV6-1	-	-	TRBJ1-1	CASSLTVNTEAFF	TGTGCCAGCAGTCTCACAGTGAACACTGAAGCTTTCTTT
TRBV7-9	-	-	TRBJ1-1	CASSPRQDSNTEAFF	TGTGCCAGCAGCCCCCGACAGGACTCGAACACTGAAGCTTTCTTT
TRBV7-9	TRBD1	-	TRBJ1-2	CASSLVGQGESYTF	TGTGCCAGCAGCTTAGTAGGACAGGGGGAAAGCTACACCTTC
TRBV6-9	-	-	TRBJ2-7	CASGEQYF	TGTGCCAGCGGCGAGCAGTACTTC
TRBV5-8	TRBD1	few	TRBJ1-2	CASSLTGGDGYTF	TGTGCCAGCAGCCTGACAGGGGGCGATGGCTACACCTTC
TRBV30	-	-	TRBJ2-5	CAWITETGYQETQYF	TGTGCCTGGATTACGGAGACAGGTTACCAAGAGACCCAGTACTTC
TRBV10-3	TRBD1	-	TRBJ1-1	CAISEMSSRDRHTEAFF	TGTGCCATCAGTGAGATGAGTAGCCGGGACAGACACACTGAAGCTTTCTTT
TRBV7-7	-	-	TRBJ2-5	CASSFRAGEQETQYF	TGTGCCAGCAGCTTTAGGGCAGGGGAGCAAGAGACCCAGTACTTC
TRBV9	TRBD1	once	TRBJ2-7	CASSPGQVSYEQYF	TGTGCCAGCAGCCCCGGACAGGTCTCCTACGAGCAGTACTTC
TRBV29-1	TRBD2	-	TRBJ2-5	CSTWGSGRETQYF	TGCAGCACCTGGGGCAGCGGGAGAGAGACCCAGTACTTC
TRBV14	-	-	TRBJ2-7	CASSRTPGSDSYEQYF	TGTGCCAGCAGCCGCACACCCGGATCGGACTCCTACGAGCAGTACTTC
TRBV9	-	-	TRBJ2-1	CASSAPGRGASYNEQFF	TGTGCCAGCAGCGCCCCGGGTCGGGGGGCGTCCTACAATGAGCAGTTCTTC
TRBV20-1	-	-	TRBJ1-4	CSAFQGIELFF	TGCAGTGCTTTTCAGGGGATCGAACTGTTTTTT
TRBV4-2	TRBD1	-	TRBJ1-2	CASSQVDREAYGYTF	TGTGCCAGCAGCCAAGTGGACAGGGAAGCTTATGGCTACACCTTC
TRBV7-9	-	-	TRBJ2-7	CASSLVGEQYF	TGTGCCAGCAGCTTAGTTGGCGAGCAGTACTTC
TRBV18	-	-	TRBJ2-7	CASSPTSTPSRNEQYF	TGTGCCAGCTCACCAACCTCGACACCCTCTCGGAACGAGCAGTACTTC
TRBV5-1	TRBD2	-	TRBJ2-7	CASSLELAGAYEQYF	TGCGCCAGCAGCTTGGAACTAGCGGGAGCCTACGAGCAGTACTTC
TRBV27	-	once	TRBJ1-5	CASRPTGSNQPQHF	TGTGCCAGCAGGCCCACAGGGAGCAATCAGCCCCAGCATTTT
TRBV27	TRBD1	once	TRBJ2-2	CASSSWDRGGTGELFF	TGTGCCAGCAGTTCCTGGGACAGGGGAGGCACCGGGGAGCTGTTTTTT
TRBV4-1	-	-	TRBJ2-2	CASSQPTTGELFF	TGCGCCAGCAGCCAACCCACTACCGGGGAGCTGTTTTTT
TRBV27	-	-	TRBJ1-5	CASSFAGNQPQHF	TGTGCCAGCAGTTTCGCCGGCAATCAGCCCCAGCATTTT
TRBV7-9	TRBD1	-	TRBJ2-7	CASSSKPGQPTYEQYF	TGTGCCAGCAGCTCAAAGCCGGGACAGCCGACCTACGAGCAGTACTTC
TRBV19	-	-	TRBJ1-1	CASTHRVSLKNTEAFF	TGTGCCAGTACCCACCGAGTAAGTCTCAAGAACACTGAAGCTTTCTTT
TRBV7-9	-	-	TRBJ2-2	CASSSSRISFTGELFF	TGTGCCAGCAGCAGTAGCAGAATAAGTTTCACCGGGGAGCTGTTTTTT
TRBV15	-	-	TRBJ2-3	CATSRESPGDTQYF	TGTGCCACCAGCAGAGAGTCGCCGGGAGATACGCAGTATTTT
TRBV11-3	TRBD1	-	TRBJ2-3	CASSQRTGSTDTQYF	TGTGCCAGCAGCCAAAGGACAGGTAGCACAGATACGCAGTATTTT
TRBV19	TRBD1	many	TRBJ1-1	CASSIGTGGETFF	TGTGCCAGTAGTATTGGGACAGGGGGCGAGACTTTCTTT
TRBV15	-	-	TRBJ1-2	CATSRDAGAFGYTF	TGTGCCACCAGCAGAGACGCAGGGGCGTTTGGCTACACCTTC
TRBV4-2	-	-	TRBJ1-2	CASSQDLDGVGYGYTF	TGTGCCAGCAGCCAAGATCTCGACGGGGTCGGGTATGGCTACACCTTC
TRBV15	TRBD1	-	TRBJ2-7	CATSRGLRTGDYEQYF	TGTGCCACCAGCAGAGGTCTCAGGACAGGGGACTACGAGCAGTACTTC
TRBV28	TRBD2	-	TRBJ2-4	CASSIGPGLAADIAKNIQYF	TGTGCCAGCAGCATAGGACCGGGACTAGCGGCAGACATAGCCAAAAACATTCAGTACTTC
TRBV27	TRBD2	-	TRBJ2-1	CASSPGTSGSPHRGYNEQFF	TGTGCCAGCAGTCCGGGGACTAGCGGGAGTCCGCATCGGGGCTACAATGAGCAGTTCTTC
TRBV15	-	-	TRBJ2-2	CATSTSLLGLNTGELFF	TGTGCCACCAGCACGTCACTATTGGGGCTGAACACCGGGGAGCTGTTTTTT